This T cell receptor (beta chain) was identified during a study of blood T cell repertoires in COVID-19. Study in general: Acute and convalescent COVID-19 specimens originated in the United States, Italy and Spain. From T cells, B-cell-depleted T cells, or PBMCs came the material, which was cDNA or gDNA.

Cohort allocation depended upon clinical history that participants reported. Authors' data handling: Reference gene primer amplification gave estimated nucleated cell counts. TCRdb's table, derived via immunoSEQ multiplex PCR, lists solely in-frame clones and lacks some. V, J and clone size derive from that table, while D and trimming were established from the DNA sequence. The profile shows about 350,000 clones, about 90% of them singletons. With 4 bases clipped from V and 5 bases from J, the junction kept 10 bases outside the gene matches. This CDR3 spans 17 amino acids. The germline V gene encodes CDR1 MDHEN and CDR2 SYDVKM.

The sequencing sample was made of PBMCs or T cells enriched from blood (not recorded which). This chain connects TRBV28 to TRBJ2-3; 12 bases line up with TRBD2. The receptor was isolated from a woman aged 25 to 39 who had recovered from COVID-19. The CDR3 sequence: CASSSLSSGGARDTQYF. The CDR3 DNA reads TGTGCCAGCAGTTCCCTCTCTAGCGGGGGGGCCAGAGATACGCAGTATTTT.